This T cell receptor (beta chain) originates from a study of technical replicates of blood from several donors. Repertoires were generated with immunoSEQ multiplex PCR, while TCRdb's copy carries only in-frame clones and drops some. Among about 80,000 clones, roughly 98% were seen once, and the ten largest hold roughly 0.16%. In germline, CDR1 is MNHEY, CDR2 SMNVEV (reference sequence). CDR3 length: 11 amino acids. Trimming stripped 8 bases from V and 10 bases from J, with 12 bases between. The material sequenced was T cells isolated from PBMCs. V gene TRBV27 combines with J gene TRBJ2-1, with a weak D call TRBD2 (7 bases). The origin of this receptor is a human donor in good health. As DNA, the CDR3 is TGTGCCAGCCAGGGAGGGACAGAGCAGTTCTTC. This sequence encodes CASQGGTEQFF.